A single sample is the source of the 30 T cell receptor beta chains below, sequenced in a study of T cell responses to AZD1222 COVID-19 vaccine. Sequencing used immunoSEQ multiplex PCR; TCRdb keeps in-frame clones, though not all of them. Among 70,000 to 90,000 clones, more than 75% were seen once, and the ten largest hold approximately 3%. The starting material was peripheral blood, obtained on day 0 of AZD1222 vaccination. The receptors were gathered from an adult in good health.

The chain joins TRBV15 to TRBJ2-7; 16 bases line up with TRBD2. J gave up 5 bases and V 0 bases, and 13 bases lay outside the gene matches. CDR3 length: 20 amino acids. Germline assignment: CDR1 LNHNV and CDR2 YYDKDF (reference sequence). Here the CDR3 DNA reads TGTGCCACCAGCAGAGACCTTGTCCCGGGACTAGCGGGAGGGGTCCACGAGCAGTACTTC. Protein sequence: CATSRDLVPGLAGGVHEQYF.

The gene calls are TRBV3-1 (or the pseudogene TRBV3-2) and TRBJ1-2, with TRBD1 as a possible D gene (6 bases). The CDR3 runs to 13 residues. The V end lost 3 bases, the J end lost 8 bases, and 13 bases lay between the germline ends. CDR1 is LGHDT, CDR2 YNNKEL, per germline (reference sequence). CDR3 sequence reads: CASSHGQRRGYTF. Written as DNA, the CDR3 is TGTGCCAGCAGCCACGGACAGCGCCGCGGCTACACCTTC.

This clone was observed a single time. This chain uses TRBV18 with TRBJ1-5; D is ambiguous. With 3 bases removed from V and 3 bases from J, the gap between germline ends came to 6 bases. The CDR3 is 13 amino acids. Germline-derived CDR1 and CDR2 are KGHSH and LQKENI. CDR3 in DNA: TGTGCCAGCTCACCTTCAAACAATCAGCCCCAGCATTTT. Encoded protein: CASSPSNNQPQHF.

The chain joins TRBV19 to TRBJ2-7; 8 nucleotides agree with TRBD1. Germline CDR1 is LNHDA and CDR2 is SQIVND (reference sequence). This CDR3 comprises 13 residues. Trimming at V came to 2 bases and at J to 5 bases, leaving 2 bases not matched to a gene. The CDR3: CASSIRDRHEQYF. The CDR3 bases are TGTGCCAGTAGTATAAGGGACAGGCACGAGCAGTACTTC.

As DNA, the CDR3 is TGTGCCAGCAGTTATGAGGGAAGTAATTCACCCCTCCACTTT. This translates into CASSYEGSNSPLHF. The rearrangement links TRBV6-5 to TRBJ1-6, with D unclear. V dropped 3 bases and J dropped 6 bases, with 9 bases sitting between them. Germline V gene sequence: CDR1 MNHEY, CDR2 SVGAGI. This CDR3 is built from 14 residues.

The chain joins TRBV30 to TRBJ2-3, with D possibly TRBD2 on 6 matching bases. V lost 2 bases and J lost 4, with 13 bases in between. CDR1 is GTSNPN, CDR2 SVGIG, per germline (reference sequence). This CDR3 spans 14 amino acids. The CDR3 DNA sequence: TGTGCCTGGAGTTGGAGGGGCCCCCCAGATACGCAGTATTTT. Translating it yields CAWSWRGPPDTQYF.

The chain recombines TRBV4-1 with TRBJ1-1; 10 nucleotides line up with TRBD1. V was clipped by 0 bases and J by 0 bases; unmatched bases: 13. The CDR3 extends over 20 amino acids. In germline, CDR1 is MGHRA, CDR2 YSYEKL. The CDR3 region has the DNA TGCGCCAGCAGCCAAGATTATCTCACCGGGACAGGGGTCCTGAACACTGAAGCTTTCTTT. This gives the protein CASSQDYLTGTGVLNTEAFF.

This clone was seen just once. The chain couples TRBV3-1 (or the pseudogene TRBV3-2) to TRBJ2-3; TRBD1 matches 9 bases. Germline V gene data show CDR1 as LGHDT and CDR2 as YNNKEL (reference sequence). The trim removed 4 bases at V and 2 bases at J, leaving 13 bases unmatched. The CDR3 loop spans 18 amino acids. CDR3 in DNA: TGTGCCAGCAGCCCCCTGGGGGGGACAGGGCATGCCACAGATACGCAGTATTTT. Residues: CASSPLGGTGHATDTQYF.

The rearrangement links TRBV6-1 to TRBJ2-7; D possibly corresponds to TRBD2 (5 bases). This CDR3 spans 14 amino acids. The ends were cut back, 3 bases at V and 4 bases at J, with 13 bases in the middle. CDR1 MNHNS and CDR2 SASEGT come from the germline V gene. CDR3 protein: CASSDTGSQYEQYF. The DNA for the CDR3 is TGTGCCAGCAGTGACACGGGAAGCCAGTACGAGCAGTACTTC.

The table lists this clone with a few counts. The V gene is TRBV21-1, the J gene TRBJ2-6; TRBD1 is the table's D call and was not checked against the DNA. TRBV21-1 is a listed pseudogene. The CDR3 totals 18 residues. CDR3 in amino acids: CASSDKGQGGYGANVLTF. CDR3 in DNA: TGTGCCAGCAGCGATAAGGGACAGGGAGGTTACGGGGCCAACGTCCTGACTTTC.

The rearrangement joins TRBV10-1 to TRBJ2-7; maybe TRBD2 (5 bases). Germline CDR1 reads WNHNN; CDR2 reads SYGVQD (reference sequence). Trimming cost V 5 bases and J 3 bases, with 11 bases left between them. This CDR3 is 13 amino acids long. In nucleotides, the CDR3 is TGCGCCAGCAGTCGGGAACTAAACTACGAGCAGTACTTC. Translation: CASSRELNYEQYF.

J is TRBJ2-3 and V is TRBV6-1; TRBD1 is a possible D gene (6 bases). The CDR3 spans 12 residues. CDR1 and CDR2 from the germline V gene are MNHNS and SASEGT. V gave up 2 bases and J gave up 14 bases, with 14 bases separating them. CDR3 DNA sequence: TGTGCCAGCAGTGAACAGGGGTACGGGCCGTATTTT. It translates to CASSEQGYGPYF.

This chain uses TRBV19 with TRBJ2-3; 12 bases agree with TRBD2. This CDR3 has 18 amino acids. Trimming at V came to 6 bases and at J to 3 bases, leaving 13 bases not matched to a gene. Looked up from germline, CDR1 is LNHDA and CDR2 is SQIVND (reference sequence). The DNA of the CDR3 is TGTGCCAGTAGCAGTTCACCTAGCGGGGGGGCCGGTACAGATACGCAGTATTTT. It yields the protein CASSSSPSGGAGTDTQYF.

The rearrangement joins TRBV19 to TRBJ1-5; D remains ambiguous. The CDR3 runs to 14 residues. Per germline, CDR1 LNHDA and CDR2 SQIVND (reference sequence). The V end lost 3 bases, the J end lost 5 bases, and 11 bases lay between the germline ends. DNA for the CDR3: TGTGCCAGTAGTATCGGTCGCCTTGATCAGCCCCAGCATTTT. Protein product: CASSIGRLDQPQHF. Looking up the rest from reference TRBV19 and TRBJ1-5 gives the full variable domain: DGGITQSPKYLFRKEGQNVTLSCEQNLNHDAMYWYRQDPGQGLRLIYYSQIVNDFQKGDIAEGYSVSREKKESFPLTVTSAQKNPTAFYLCASSIGRLDQPQHFGDGTRLSIL.

V is TRBV13 and J is TRBJ2-2, with a tentative D call TRBD2 (5 bases). The V gene's germline CDR1 is PRHDT and CDR2 FYEKMQ (reference sequence). The CDR3 runs 17 residues. V lost 0 bases to trimming and J lost 5 bases, with 16 bases between them. The CDR3 region is CASSLGRGSGKTGELFF. In DNA form, the CDR3 reads TGTGCCAGCAGCTTAGGCCGGGGATCGGGAAAGACCGGGGAGCTGTTTTTT.

The CDR3, as DNA: TGTGCCAGCAGTTGGGATCTGGTCTACGAGCAGTACTTC. Its protein product is CASSWDLVYEQYF. The rearrangement links TRBV12-3 or TRBV12-4 to TRBJ2-7, with unresolved D. This CDR3 comprises 13 residues. The V and J ends lost 4 bases and 3 bases respectively, with 10 bases between them.

The chain couples TRBV5-1 to TRBJ1-3; D call uncertain. Trimming removed 0 bases at V and 0 bases at J, with 4 bases between. From germline, CDR1 is SGHRS and CDR2 YFSETQ. The CDR3 contains 14 residues. The CDR3 bases are TGCGCCAGCAGCTTGGGCAGCTCTGGAAACACCATATATTTT. Amino acids: CASSLGSSGNTIYF.

In its sample, this clone was seen once. The rearrangement joins TRBV2 to TRBJ2-1; 9 bases are a match to TRBD1. This CDR3 has 13 amino acids. The junction had 6 bases not matched to a gene; V was cut back by 7 bases and J by 8 bases. From germline, CDR1 is SNHLY and CDR2 FYNNEI. CDR3 bases: TGTGCCAGCAAGGACAGGGGTTGGGATGAGCAGTTCTTC. Encoded protein: CASKDRGWDEQFF.

The chain uses TRBV5-1 and TRBJ1-1; 8 positions agree with TRBD1. The junction had 6 bases not matched to a gene; V was cut back by 0 bases and J by 8 bases. CDR1 and CDR2 from the germline V gene are SGHRS and YFSETQ. This CDR3 is built from 14 residues. The CDR3 here is CASSLAGTGNEAFF. The CDR3 DNA sequence: TGCGCCAGCAGCTTGGCGGGGACAGGTAACGAAGCTTTCTTT.

This clone was counted a single time. This chain uses TRBV15 with TRBJ2-7; possible D gene TRBD1, 5 bases. This CDR3 comprises 15 residues. Germline V CDR1 and CDR2: LNHNV, YYDKDF (reference sequence). Trimming removed 1 base from V and 7 bases from J, with 17 bases in between. The CDR3 sequence: CATSRGQPGFGEQYF. In DNA, the CDR3 is TGTGCCACCAGCAGAGGACAGCCAGGGTTTGGGGAGCAGTACTTC.

V and J are TRBV6-6 and TRBJ1-5; 7 nucleotides match TRBD1. The CDR3 extends over 15 amino acids. Germline trimming cut 6 bases from V and 3 bases from J; bases unmatched to any gene: 8. Germline V lookup: CDR1 MNHNY, CDR2 SVGAGI (reference sequence). The CDR3 here is CASSNRDSINQPQHF. As DNA, the CDR3 is TGTGCCAGCAGCAACCGGGACAGCATCAATCAGCCCCAGCATTTT.

This clone qualifies as medium-sized. This rearrangement joins TRBV6-2 or TRBV6-3 to TRBJ2-7; TRBD2 might be the D (6 bases). The germline V gene has CDR1 MNHEY and CDR2 SVGEGT. Between the trimmed V and J ends, which lost 2 bases and 2 bases, there was a span of 19 bases. The CDR3 is 17 amino acids. In nucleotides, the CDR3 is TGTGCCAGCAGTTACCTCCCGGGCGCGGGACTTACCTACGAGCAGTACTTC. It codes for CASSYLPGAGLTYEQYF.

The chain couples TRBV14 to TRBJ1-2; D is perhaps TRBD1 (6 bases). This CDR3 is 15 amino acids long. Germline loops: CDR1 SGHDN, CDR2 FVKESK. The V end lost 0 bases, the J end lost 1 base, and 9 bases lay between the germline ends. The chain's CDR3 is CASSQEGAVNYGYTF. The CDR3 coding sequence is TGTGCCAGCAGCCAAGAGGGGGCAGTTAACTATGGCTACACCTTC.

V is TRBV2 and J is TRBJ2-5; 7 bases agree with TRBD1. Germline CDR1 reads SNHLY; CDR2 reads FYNNEI. This CDR3 spans 13 amino acids. The V gene end was trimmed by 7 bases and the J gene end by 5 bases; junction bases not matched to a gene: 7. The CDR3 here is CASKQGLGETQYF. The CDR3, as DNA: TGTGCCAGCAAACAGGGGTTGGGGGAGACCCAGTACTTC.

The chain carries TRBV28 and TRBJ2-5; 7 bases fit TRBD2. The CDR3 is 16 amino acids. The V gene's germline CDR1 is MDHEN and CDR2 SYDVKM. Germline trimming cut 2 bases from V and 5 bases from J; bases unmatched to any gene: 11. CDR3 sequence reads: CASSLLAENRWETQYF. DNA of the CDR3: TGTGCCAGCAGTTTACTAGCGGAGAACCGATGGGAGACCCAGTACTTC.

The chain links TRBV6-5 to TRBJ2-1; D is unresolved. The CDR3 has 15 amino acids. The V end lost 7 bases, the J end lost 0 bases, and 13 bases lay between the germline ends. CDR1 is MNHEY, CDR2 SVGAGI, per germline. CDR3 loop: CASTLSGSSYNEQFF. The CDR3 DNA sequence: TGTGCCAGCACTTTGTCGGGTAGCTCCTACAATGAGCAGTTCTTC.

The J gene is TRBJ1-6, the V gene TRBV20-1; possibly TRBD1 for D (5 bases). The CDR3 has 19 amino acids. The V gene's germline CDR1 is DFQATT and CDR2 SNEGSKA (reference sequence). V was pared by 3 bases and J by 0 bases, with 21 bases between. CDR3 in DNA: TGCAGTGCTAGTCTGGTCGGGCAGGGCCTAAGCTCCTATAATTCACCCCTCCACTTT. Translation gives CSASLVGQGLSSYNSPLHF.

V gene TRBV3-1 (or the pseudogene TRBV3-2) combines with J gene TRBJ1-1; the D is unclear. This CDR3 is built from 13 residues. The V and J ends lost 7 bases and 6 bases respectively, with 15 bases between them. Germline V gene data show CDR1 as LGHDT and CDR2 as YNNKEL (reference sequence). The CDR3 loop reads CASTDRIGAEAFF. CDR3 in DNA: TGTGCCAGCACCGACCGAATTGGGGCTGAAGCTTTCTTT.

V is TRBV5-1 and J is TRBJ1-4, with D possibly matching TRBD1 (5 bases). The germline V and J ends were trimmed by 4 bases and 6 bases, with 10 bases remaining between them. CDR1 and CDR2 (germline): SGHRS, YFSETQ. CDR3 length: 13 residues. The CDR3 protein is CASSPQGYEKLFF. In DNA, the CDR3 is TGCGCCAGCAGCCCGCAGGGCTATGAAAAACTGTTTTTT.

The J gene is TRBJ2-1, the V gene TRBV6-4, with 9 bases matching TRBD2. CDR3 length: 14 amino acids. Trimming cost V 0 bases and J 8 bases; bases outside gene matches: 2. Germline V gives CDR1 MRHNA, CDR2 SNTAGT. CDR3 nucleotide sequence: TGTGCCAGCAGTGACTCTAGCGGGAGCGATGAGCAGTTCTTC. This sequence encodes CASSDSSGSDEQFF.